This T cell receptor (beta chain) was captured in a study of PD-1 blockade in classical Hodgkin lymphoma. This table comes from immunoSEQ multiplex PCR, and its TCRdb copy is limited to in-frame clones, with some not included. The profile shows 90,000 to 100,000 clones, nearly 90% of them singletons. In germline, CDR1 is MDHEN, CDR2 SYDVKM. The CDR3 is made up of 14 amino acids. V lost 8 bases and J lost 3; bases outside the gene matches: 10. Every patient was affected by relapse after autologous stem cell transplantation, while exposure to brentuximab vedotin was not uniform. Sample: peripheral blood mononuclear cells (PBMCs), taken before the second cycle of nivolumab. The chain uses TRBV28 and TRBJ2-7, with 7 bases identical to TRBD2. This clonotype was sampled from a human donor with classical Hodgkin lymphoma. The CDR3 loop is CASRTLGGYYEQYF. CDR3 coding DNA: TGTGCCAGCCGGACTCTCGGGGGGTACTACGAGCAGTACTTC.